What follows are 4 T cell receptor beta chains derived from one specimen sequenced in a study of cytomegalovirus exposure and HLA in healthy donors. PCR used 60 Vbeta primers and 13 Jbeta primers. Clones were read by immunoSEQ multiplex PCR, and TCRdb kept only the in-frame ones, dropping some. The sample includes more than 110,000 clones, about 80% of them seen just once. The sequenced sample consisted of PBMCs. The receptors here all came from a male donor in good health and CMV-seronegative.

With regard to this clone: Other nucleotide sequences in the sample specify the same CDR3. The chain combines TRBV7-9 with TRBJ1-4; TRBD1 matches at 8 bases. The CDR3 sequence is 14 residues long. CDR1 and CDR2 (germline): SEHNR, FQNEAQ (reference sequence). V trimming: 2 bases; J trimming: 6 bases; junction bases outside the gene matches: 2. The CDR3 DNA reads TGTGCCAGCAGCTTAACAGGGGGGCATGAAAAACTGTTTTTT. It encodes CASSLTGGHEKLFF.

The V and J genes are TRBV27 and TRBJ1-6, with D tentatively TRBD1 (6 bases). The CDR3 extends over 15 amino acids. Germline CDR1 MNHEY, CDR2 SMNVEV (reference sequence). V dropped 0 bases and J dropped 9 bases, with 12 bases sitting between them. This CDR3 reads CASSLSFDRISPLHF. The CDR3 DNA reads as TGTGCCAGCAGTTTATCGTTTGACAGGATTTCACCCCTCCACTTT.

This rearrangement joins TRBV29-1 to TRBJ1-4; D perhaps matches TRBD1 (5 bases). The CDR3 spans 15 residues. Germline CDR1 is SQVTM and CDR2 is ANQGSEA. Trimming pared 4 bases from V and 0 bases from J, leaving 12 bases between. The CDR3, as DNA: TGCAGCGTTGTAGGGGAAAGCGCAACTAATGAAAAACTGTTTTTT. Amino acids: CSVVGESATNEKLFF.

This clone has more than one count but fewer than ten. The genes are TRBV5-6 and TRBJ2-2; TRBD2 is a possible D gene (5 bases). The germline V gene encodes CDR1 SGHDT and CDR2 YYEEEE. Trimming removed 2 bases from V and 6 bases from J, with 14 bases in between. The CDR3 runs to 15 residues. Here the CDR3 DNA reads TGTGCCAGCAGCTTAACGGAGGCCGAGCCCGGGGAGCTGTTTTTT. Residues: CASSLTEAEPGELFF.